This T cell receptor beta chain was identified in a study of CD8 T cells in ankylosing spondylitis. Study-wide points: Clones linked with disease were CD8+ and fairly uncommon in the peripheral blood. About 8 highly homologous variants formed a TCR beta motif that appeared characteristic of ankylosing spondylitis blood. Earlier work had already found some motif variants in reactive arthritis synovial fluid and blood. Disease-linked clones reportedly showed significant enrichment in matched ankylosing spondylitis synovial fluid.

A quantitative 5'-RACE method, one with molecular barcodes, was used to make TCR beta libraries. TCRdb reprocessed the 5' RACE reads with MiXCR, giving one entry per CDR3 protein. The sample yields about 220,000 distinct CDR3 sequences, just under 7.5% seen once. Germline assignment: CDR1 DFQATT and CDR2 SNEGSKA (reference sequence). V lost 2 bases and J 5 bases, leaving 9 bases between the germline ends. The CDR3 totals 12 residues. This clonotype appeared many times. The target antigen is unknown. The TCR sequence derives from a male donor with ankylosing spondylitis. This chain joins TRBV20-1 and TRBJ2-5; D unresolved. Material for sequencing was blood, either unsorted or a sorted T cell fraction (not recorded which). This CDR3 reads CSARLGRETQYF. The CDR3 coding sequence is TGCAGTGCTAGACTGGGCCGGGAGACCCAGTACTTC.